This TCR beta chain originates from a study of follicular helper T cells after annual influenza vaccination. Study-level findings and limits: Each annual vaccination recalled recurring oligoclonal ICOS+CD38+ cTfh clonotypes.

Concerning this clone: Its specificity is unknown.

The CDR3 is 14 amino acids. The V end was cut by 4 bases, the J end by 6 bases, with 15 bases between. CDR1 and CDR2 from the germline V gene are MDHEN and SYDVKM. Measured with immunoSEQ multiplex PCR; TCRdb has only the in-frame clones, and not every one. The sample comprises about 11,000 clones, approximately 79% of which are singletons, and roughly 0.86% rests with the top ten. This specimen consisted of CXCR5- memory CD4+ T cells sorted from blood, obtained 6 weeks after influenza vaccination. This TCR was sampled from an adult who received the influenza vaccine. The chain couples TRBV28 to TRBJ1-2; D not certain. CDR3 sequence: CASSSTHSRNGYTF. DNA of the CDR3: TGTGCCAGCAGTTCCACACACAGCCGGAATGGCTACACCTTC.